This TCR beta chain originates from a study of T cells in Graves' hyperthyroidism and ophthalmopathy. Trimming at V came to 6 bases and at J to 2 bases, leaving 24 bases not matched to a gene. The CDR3 runs 22 residues. Ahead of any ophthalmopathy symptoms, the blood sample was obtained at the first diagnosis of hyperthyroidism. RNA transcripts were the template for amplifying TCR beta CDR3 regions. RT-PCR in the first round (using the HTBI primer set) targeted the TCR CDR3. TCRdb independently ran MiXCR on the multiplex PCR reads; one entry per CDR3 protein. The sample lists 250,000 or so distinct CDR3 sequences, roughly 15% seen once, with 30% in the top ten.

The material sequenced was blood. The V gene is TRBV12-3 or TRBV12-4, the J gene TRBJ2-5; 13 bases agree with TRBD2. The TCR comes from a woman aged 45-59 years with Graves' hyperthyroidism that later progressed to Graves' ophthalmopathy. The DNA for the CDR3 is TGTGCCAGCAGCCCAGGACACCGAGGACTAGCGGGAGCCGGGGGTGAACAAGAGACCCAGTACTTC. This sequence encodes CASSPGHRGLAGAGGEQETQYF.